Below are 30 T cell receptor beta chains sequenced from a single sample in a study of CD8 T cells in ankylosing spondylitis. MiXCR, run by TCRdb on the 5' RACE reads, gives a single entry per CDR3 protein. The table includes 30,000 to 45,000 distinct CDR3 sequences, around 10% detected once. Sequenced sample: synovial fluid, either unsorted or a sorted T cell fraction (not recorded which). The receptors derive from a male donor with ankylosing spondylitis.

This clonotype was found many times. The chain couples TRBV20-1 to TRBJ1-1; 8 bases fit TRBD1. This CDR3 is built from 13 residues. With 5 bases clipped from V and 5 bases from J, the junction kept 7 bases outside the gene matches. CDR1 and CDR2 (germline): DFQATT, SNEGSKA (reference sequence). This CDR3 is CSAGRGRETEAFF. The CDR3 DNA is TGCAGTGCTGGCAGGGGGCGAGAAACTGAAGCTTTCTTT.

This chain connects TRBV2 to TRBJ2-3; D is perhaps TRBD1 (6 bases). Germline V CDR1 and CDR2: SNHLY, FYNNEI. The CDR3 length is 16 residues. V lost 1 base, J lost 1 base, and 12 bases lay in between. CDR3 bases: TGTGCCAGCAGTGAAGTCCAGGGGTGGGGCACAGATACGCAGTATTTT. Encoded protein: CASSEVQGWGTDTQYF. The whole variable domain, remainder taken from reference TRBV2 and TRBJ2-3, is EPEVTQTPSHQVTQMGQEVILRCVPISNHLYFYWYRQILGQKVEFLVSFYNNEISEKSEIFDDQFSVERPDGSNFTLKIRSTKLEDSAMYFCASSEVQGWGTDTQYFGPGTRLTVL.

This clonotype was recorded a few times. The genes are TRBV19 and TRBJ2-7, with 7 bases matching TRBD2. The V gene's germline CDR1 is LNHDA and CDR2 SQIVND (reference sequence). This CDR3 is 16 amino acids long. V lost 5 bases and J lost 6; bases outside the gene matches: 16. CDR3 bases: TGTGCCAGTAGTGGCCAGACTACCGGGGGGACGATCGAGCAGTACTTC. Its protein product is CASSGQTTGGTIEQYF.

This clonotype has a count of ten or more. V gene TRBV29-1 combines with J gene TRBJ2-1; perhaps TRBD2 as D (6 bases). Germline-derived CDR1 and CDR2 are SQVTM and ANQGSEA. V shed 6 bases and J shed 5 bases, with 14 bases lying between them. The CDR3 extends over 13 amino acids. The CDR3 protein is CSVGRGSDNEQFF. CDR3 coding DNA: TGCAGCGTCGGACGGGGGTCTGACAATGAGCAGTTCTTC.

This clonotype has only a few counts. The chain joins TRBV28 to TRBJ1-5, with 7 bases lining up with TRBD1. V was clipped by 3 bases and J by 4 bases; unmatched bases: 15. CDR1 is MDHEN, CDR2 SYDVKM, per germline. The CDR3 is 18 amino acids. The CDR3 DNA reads TGTGCCAGCAGTTTGGACAGGTTTAGGCAACTGAGGAATCAGCCCCAGCATTTT. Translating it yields CASSLDRFRQLRNQPQHF.

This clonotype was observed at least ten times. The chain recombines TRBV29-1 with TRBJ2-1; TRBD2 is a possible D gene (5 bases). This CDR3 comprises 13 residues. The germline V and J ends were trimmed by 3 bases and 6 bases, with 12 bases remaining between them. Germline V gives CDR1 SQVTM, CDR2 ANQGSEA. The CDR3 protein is CSVDFWRVNEQFF. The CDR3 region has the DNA TGCAGCGTTGATTTCTGGCGGGTCAATGAGCAGTTCTTC.

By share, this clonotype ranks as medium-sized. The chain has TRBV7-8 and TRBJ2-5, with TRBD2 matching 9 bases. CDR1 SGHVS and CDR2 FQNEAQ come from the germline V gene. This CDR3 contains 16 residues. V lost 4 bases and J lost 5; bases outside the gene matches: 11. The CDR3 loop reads CASSSPGTSLVETQYF. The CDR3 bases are TGTGCCAGCAGCTCCCCAGGGACTAGCCTTGTTGAGACCCAGTACTTC.

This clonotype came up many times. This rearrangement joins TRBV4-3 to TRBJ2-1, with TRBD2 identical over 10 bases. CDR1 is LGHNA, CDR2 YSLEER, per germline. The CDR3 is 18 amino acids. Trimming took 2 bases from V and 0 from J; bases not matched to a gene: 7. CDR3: CASSQLAGVLSSYNEQFF. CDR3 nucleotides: TGCGCCAGCAGCCAACTAGCGGGAGTGCTTAGCTCCTACAATGAGCAGTTCTTC.

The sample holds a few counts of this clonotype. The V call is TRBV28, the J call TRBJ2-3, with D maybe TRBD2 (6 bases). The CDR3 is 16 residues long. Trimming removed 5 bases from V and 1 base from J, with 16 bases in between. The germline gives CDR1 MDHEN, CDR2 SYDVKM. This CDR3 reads CASSPLFGGGTDTQYF. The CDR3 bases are TGTGCCAGCAGTCCCCTTTTCGGGGGAGGCACAGATACGCAGTATTTT.

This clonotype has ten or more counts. The DNA of the CDR3 is TGTGCCAGCAGCTTAGGGGAGGGACAGCCCCAGCATTTT. Protein sequence: CASSLGEGQPQHF. The chain joins TRBV7-6 to TRBJ1-5; no definite D call. The ends were cut back, 1 base at V and 7 bases at J, with 8 bases in the middle. The CDR3 sequence is 13 residues long. The V gene's germline CDR1 is SGHVS and CDR2 FNYEAQ.

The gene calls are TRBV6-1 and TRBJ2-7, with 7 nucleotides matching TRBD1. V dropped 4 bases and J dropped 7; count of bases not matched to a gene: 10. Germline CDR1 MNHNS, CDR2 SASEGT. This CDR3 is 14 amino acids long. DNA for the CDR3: TGTGCCAGCAGTGCATCCGGGACAGTAAAAGAGCAGTACTTC. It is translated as CASSASGTVKEQYF.

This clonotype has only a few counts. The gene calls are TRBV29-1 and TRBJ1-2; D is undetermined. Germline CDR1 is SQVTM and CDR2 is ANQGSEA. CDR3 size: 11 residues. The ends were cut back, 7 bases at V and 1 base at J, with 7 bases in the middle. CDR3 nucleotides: TGCAGCGGGGAAATTAACTATGGCTACACCTTC. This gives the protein CSGEINYGYTF.

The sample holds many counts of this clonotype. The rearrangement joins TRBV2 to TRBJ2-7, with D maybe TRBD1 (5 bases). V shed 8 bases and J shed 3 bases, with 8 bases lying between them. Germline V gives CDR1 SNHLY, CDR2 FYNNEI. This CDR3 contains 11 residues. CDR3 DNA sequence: TGTGCCAGCCTAGGGGACTACGAGCAGTACTTC. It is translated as CASLGDYEQYF.

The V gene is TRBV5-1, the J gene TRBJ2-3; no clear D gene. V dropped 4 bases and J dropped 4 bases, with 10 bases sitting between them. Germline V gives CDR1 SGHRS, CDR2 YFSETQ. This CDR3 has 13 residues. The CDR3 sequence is CASSRRIPDTQYF. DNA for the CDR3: TGCGCCAGCAGCCGCCGAATTCCAGATACGCAGTATTTT.

CDR3 coding DNA: TGTGCCAGCAGTTTAGACAGATCCCCGTTCGACCAAGAGACCCAGTACTTC. Amino acids: CASSLDRSPFDQETQYF. V gene TRBV12-3 or TRBV12-4 combines with J gene TRBJ2-5; no reliable D call. The CDR3 is 17 residues long. Deletions cut 1 base from V and 0 bases from J, with 15 bases between.

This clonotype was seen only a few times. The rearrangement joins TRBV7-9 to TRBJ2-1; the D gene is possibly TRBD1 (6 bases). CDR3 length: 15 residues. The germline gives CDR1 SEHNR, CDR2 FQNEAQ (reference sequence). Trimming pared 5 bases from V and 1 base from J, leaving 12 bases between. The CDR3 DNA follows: TGTGCCAGCAGCCCTGGTAGGGGGTCCTACAATGAGCAGTTCTTC. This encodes CASSPGRGSYNEQFF.

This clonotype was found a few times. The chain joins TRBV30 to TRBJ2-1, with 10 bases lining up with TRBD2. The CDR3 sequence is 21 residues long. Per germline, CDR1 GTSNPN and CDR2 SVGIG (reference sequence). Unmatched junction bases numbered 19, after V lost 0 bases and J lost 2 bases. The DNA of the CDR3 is TGTGCCTGGAGTGTACCCGAACCGCAAGGGGACAGCGGGGGGGCCTACAATGAGCAGTTCTTC. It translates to CAWSVPEPQGDSGGAYNEQFF.

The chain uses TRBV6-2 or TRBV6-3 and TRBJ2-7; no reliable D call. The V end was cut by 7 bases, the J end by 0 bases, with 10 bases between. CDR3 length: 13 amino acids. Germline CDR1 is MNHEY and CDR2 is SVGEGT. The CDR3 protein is CASTVGPSYEQYF. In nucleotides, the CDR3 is TGTGCCAGCACTGTAGGGCCCTCCTACGAGCAGTACTTC.

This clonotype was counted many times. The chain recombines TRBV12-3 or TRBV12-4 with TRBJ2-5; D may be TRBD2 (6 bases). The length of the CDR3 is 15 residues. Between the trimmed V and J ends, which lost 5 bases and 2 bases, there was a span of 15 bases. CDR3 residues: CASSPPGRRQETQYF. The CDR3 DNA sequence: TGTGCCAGCAGTCCCCCGGGGAGGCGGCAAGAGACCCAGTACTTC.

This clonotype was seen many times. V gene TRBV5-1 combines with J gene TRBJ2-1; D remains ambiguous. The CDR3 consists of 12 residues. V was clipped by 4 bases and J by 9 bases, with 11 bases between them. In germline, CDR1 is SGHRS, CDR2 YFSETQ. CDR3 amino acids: CASSLRSFEQFF. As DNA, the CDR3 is TGCGCCAGCAGCCTCCGGTCGTTTGAGCAGTTCTTC.

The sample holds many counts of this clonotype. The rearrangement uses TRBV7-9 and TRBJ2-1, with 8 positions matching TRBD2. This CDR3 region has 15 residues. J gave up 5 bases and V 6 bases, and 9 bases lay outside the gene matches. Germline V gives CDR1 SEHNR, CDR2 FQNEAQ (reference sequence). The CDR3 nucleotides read TGTGCCAGCAGGGTCGGAGCGGGAGTCAACAATGAGCAGTTCTTC. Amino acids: CASRVGAGVNNEQFF.

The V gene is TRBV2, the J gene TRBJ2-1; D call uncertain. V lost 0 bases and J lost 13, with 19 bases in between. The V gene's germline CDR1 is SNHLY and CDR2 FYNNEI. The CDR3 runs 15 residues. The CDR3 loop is CASSEARHSPPLQFF. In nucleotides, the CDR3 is TGTGCCAGCAGTGAAGCCCGGCATTCTCCCCCCCTCCAGTTCTTC.

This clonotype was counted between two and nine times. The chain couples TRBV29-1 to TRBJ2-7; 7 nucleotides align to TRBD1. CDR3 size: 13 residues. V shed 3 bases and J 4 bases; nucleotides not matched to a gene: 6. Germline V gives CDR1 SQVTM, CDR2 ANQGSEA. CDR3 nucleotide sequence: TGCAGCGTTGATCCAGGGGGATCATACGAGCAGTACTTC. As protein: CSVDPGGSYEQYF.

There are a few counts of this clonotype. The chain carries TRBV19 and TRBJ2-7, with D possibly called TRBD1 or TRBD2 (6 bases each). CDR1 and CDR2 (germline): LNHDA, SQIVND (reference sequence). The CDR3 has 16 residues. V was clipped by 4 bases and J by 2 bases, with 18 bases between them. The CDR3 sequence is CASSTNKGGLAYEQYF. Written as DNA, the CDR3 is TGTGCCAGTAGTACCAACAAAGGGGGGCTTGCCTACGAGCAGTACTTC.

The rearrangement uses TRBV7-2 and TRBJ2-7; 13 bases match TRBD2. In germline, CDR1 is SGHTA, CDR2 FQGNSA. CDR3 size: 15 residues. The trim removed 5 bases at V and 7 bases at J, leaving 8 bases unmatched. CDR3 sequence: CASSGGLAGAQEQYF. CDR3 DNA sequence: TGTGCCAGCAGCGGAGGACTAGCGGGAGCTCAGGAGCAGTACTTC. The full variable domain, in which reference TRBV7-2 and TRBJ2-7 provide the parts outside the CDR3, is GAGVSQSPSNKVTEKGKDVELRCDPISGHTALYWYRQSLGQGLEFLIYFQGNSAPDKSGLPSDRFSAERTGGSVSTLTIQRTQQEDSAVYLCASSGGLAGAQEQYFGPGTRLTVT.

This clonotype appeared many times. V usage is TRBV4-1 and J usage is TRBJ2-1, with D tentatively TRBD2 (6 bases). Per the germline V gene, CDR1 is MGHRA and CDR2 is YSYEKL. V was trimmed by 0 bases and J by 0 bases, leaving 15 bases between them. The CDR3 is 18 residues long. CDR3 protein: CASSQEEGRPSSYNEQFF. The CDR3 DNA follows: TGCGCCAGCAGCCAAGAGGAGGGTAGACCGAGCTCCTACAATGAGCAGTTCTTC.

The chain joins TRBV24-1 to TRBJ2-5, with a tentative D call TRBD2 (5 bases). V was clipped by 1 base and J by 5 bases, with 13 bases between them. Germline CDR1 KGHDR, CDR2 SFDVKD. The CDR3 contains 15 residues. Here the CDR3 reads CATSDFLSERETQYF. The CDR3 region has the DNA TGTGCCACCAGTGATTTCCTTAGCGAGAGGGAGACCCAGTACTTC.

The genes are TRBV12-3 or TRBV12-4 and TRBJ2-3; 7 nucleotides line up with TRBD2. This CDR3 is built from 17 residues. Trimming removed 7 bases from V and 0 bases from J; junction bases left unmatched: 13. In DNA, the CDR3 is TGTGCCAGCACAAAAGGGAGGGGAGGCGGGAGCACAGATACGCAGTATTTT. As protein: CASTKGRGGGSTDTQYF.

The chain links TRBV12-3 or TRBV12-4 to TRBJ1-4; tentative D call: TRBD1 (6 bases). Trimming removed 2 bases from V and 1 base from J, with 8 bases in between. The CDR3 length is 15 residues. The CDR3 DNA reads TGTGCCAGCAGTTTAAGAGGGGGAACTAATGAAAAACTGTTTTTT. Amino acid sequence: CASSLRGGTNEKLFF.

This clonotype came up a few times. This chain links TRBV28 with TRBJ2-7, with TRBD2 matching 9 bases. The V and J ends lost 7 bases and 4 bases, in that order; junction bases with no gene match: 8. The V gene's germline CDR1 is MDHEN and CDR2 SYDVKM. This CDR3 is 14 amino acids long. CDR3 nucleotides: TGTGCCAGCACTTCTCCGGGACTAGCTTACGAGCAGTACTTC. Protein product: CASTSPGLAYEQYF.